This entry concerns a single T cell receptor beta chain. As yet, its antigen is unknown. Deep was the level at which the assay was run. Profiling relied on immunoSEQ multiplex PCR, and the TCRdb table lists in-frame clones only, not all of them. The sample has 190,000 or so clones; approximately 95% are singletons. The data were obtained in a study of shared clonotypes between healthy human individuals. The CDR3 runs 14 residues. Germline loops: CDR1 MDHEN, CDR2 SYDVKM. Broader study findings: Some naive CD4 clonotypes, 4% to 6%, turned up in common across a handful of donors. Clonotypes not shared had lower generation probabilities than those common to all four donors.

The TCR comes from a woman aged 25 to 39 in good health. This sequence joins TRBV28 and TRBJ2-5; D not certain. The better agreement between TRBJ2-7 and the DNA end casts doubt on the J call. Sequencing used naive CD4+ T cells sorted from blood. The subset: CD45RA+ positively selected. The CDR3 DNA follows: TGTGCCAGCAGTTTAATTGGATCTACGAACGAGCAGTACTTC. It codes for CASSLIGSTNEQYF.